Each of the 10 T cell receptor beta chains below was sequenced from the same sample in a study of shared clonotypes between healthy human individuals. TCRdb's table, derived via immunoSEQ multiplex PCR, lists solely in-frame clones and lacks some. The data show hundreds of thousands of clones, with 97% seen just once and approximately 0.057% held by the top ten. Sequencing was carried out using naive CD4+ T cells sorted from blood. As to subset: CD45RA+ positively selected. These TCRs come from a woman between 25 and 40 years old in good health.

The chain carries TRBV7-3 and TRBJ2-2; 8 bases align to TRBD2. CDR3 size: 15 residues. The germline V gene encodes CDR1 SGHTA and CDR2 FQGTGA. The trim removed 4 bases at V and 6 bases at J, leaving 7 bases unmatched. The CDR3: CASSSTSARSGELFF. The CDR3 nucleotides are TGTGCCAGCAGCTCGACTAGCGCTAGGTCCGGGGAGCTGTTTTTT.

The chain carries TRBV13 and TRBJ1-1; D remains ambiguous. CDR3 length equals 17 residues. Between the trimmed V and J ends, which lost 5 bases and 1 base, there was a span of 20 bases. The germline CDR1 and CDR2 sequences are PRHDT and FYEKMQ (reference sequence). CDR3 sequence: CASSPRYGLGANTEAFF. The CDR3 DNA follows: TGTGCCAGCAGCCCCCGTTATGGGCTAGGAGCGAACACTGAAGCTTTCTTT.

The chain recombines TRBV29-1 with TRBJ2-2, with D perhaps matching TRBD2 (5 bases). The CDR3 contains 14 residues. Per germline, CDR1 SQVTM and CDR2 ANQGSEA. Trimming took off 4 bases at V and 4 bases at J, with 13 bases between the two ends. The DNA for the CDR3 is TGCAGCGTTGTATCGAGGGTTGGCACCGGGGAGCTGTTTTTT. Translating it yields CSVVSRVGTGELFF.

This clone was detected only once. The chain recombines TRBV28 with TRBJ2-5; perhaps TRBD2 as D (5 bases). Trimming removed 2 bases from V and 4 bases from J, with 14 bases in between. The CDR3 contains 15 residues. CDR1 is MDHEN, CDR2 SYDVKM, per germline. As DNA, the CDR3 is TGTGCCAGCAGTTTAGGCGGGTTTATCTCAGAGACCCAGTACTTC. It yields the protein CASSLGGFISETQYF.

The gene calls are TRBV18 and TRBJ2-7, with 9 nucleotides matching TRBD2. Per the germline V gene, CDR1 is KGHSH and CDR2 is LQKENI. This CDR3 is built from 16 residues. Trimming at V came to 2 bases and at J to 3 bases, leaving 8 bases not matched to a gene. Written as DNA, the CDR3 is TGTGCCAGCTCACCAACACTTCTAGCGGGAATCTACGAGCAGTACTTC. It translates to CASSPTLLAGIYEQYF.

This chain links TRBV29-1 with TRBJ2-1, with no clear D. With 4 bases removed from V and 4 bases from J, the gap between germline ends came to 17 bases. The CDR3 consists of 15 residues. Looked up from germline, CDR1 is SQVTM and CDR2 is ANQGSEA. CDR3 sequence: CSVGPPARAYNEQFF. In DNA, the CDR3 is TGCAGCGTTGGCCCTCCCGCTAGGGCTTACAATGAGCAGTTCTTC.

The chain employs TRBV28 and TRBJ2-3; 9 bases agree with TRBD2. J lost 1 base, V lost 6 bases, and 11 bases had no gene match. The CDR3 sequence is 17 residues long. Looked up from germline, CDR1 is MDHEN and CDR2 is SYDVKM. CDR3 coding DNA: TGTGCCAGCAGCTCGCCGGGACTAGCTTTTGGCACAGATACGCAGTATTTT. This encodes CASSSPGLAFGTDTQYF.

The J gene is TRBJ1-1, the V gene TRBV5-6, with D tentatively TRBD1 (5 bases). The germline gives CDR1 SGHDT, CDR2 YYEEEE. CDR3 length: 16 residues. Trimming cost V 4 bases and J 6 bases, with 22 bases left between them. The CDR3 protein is CASSPGWRGWVAEAFF. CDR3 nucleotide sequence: TGTGCCAGCAGCCCGGGTTGGCGGGGGTGGGTGGCTGAAGCTTTCTTT.

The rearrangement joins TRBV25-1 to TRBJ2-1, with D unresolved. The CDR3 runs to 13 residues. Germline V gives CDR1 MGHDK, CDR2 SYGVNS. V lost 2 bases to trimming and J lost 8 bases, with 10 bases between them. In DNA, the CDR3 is TGTGCCAGCAGTGAAGACGTGCGCGATGAGCAGTTCTTC. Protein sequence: CASSEDVRDEQFF. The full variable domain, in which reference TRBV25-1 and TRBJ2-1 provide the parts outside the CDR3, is EADIYQTPRYLVIGTGKKITLECSQTMGHDKMYWYQQDPGMELHLIHYSYGVNSTEKGDLSSESTVSRIRTEHFPLTLESARPSHTSQYLCASSEDVRDEQFFGPGTRLTVL.

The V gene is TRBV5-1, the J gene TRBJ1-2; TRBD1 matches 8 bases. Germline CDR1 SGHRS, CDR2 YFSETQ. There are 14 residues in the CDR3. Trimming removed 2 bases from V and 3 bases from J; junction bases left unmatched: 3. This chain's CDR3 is CASSFQGAHYGYTF. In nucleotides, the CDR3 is TGCGCCAGCAGCTTCCAGGGGGCTCACTATGGCTACACCTTC.